These 20 T cell receptor beta chains originate from one sample sequenced in a study of CD8 T cells in ankylosing spondylitis. Using its own MiXCR run on the 5' RACE reads, TCRdb lists one record per CDR3 protein. The sample contains about 360,000 distinct CDR3 sequences, around 20% of which appear only once. Sequences were obtained from blood, either unsorted or a sorted T cell fraction (not recorded which). These TCRs come from a male donor with ankylosing spondylitis or in good health (not recorded which).

The rearrangement uses TRBV6-1 and TRBJ2-4; 10 nucleotides align to TRBD1. This CDR3 is 15 amino acids long. Germline V gene data show CDR1 as MNHNS and CDR2 as SASEGT. With V trimmed by 6 bases and J by 2 bases, 4 bases remained unmatched. The CDR3 sequence: CASSWDRGTKNIQYF. Here the CDR3 DNA reads TGTGCCAGCAGCTGGGACAGGGGAACCAAAAACATTCAGTACTTC.

This rearrangement joins TRBV30 to TRBJ2-7; D unclear. Germline CDR1 reads GTSNPN; CDR2 reads SVGIG (reference sequence). Deletions cut 0 bases from V and 3 bases from J, with 6 bases between. The CDR3 length is 12 residues. DNA for the CDR3: TGTGCCTGGAGTGTAGAGGACTACGAGCAGTACTTC. Protein: CAWSVEDYEQYF.

This clonotype has only a few counts. The gene calls are TRBV29-1 and TRBJ2-1, with 7 bases matching TRBD2. The CDR3 has 12 amino acids. The germline V gene encodes CDR1 SQVTM and CDR2 ANQGSEA. Trimming removed 7 bases from V and 5 bases from J; junction bases left unmatched: 5. The DNA for the CDR3 is TGCAGCGATGGGGGAGGGCACAATGAGCAGTTCTTC. It specifies CSDGGGHNEQFF.

This clonotype was counted between two and nine times. The J gene is TRBJ2-6, the V gene TRBV20-1; D is perhaps TRBD1 (5 bases). V lost 3 bases, J lost 0 bases, and 18 bases lay in between. This CDR3 region has 18 residues. The germline gives CDR1 DFQATT, CDR2 SNEGSKA (reference sequence). The CDR3 nucleotides are TGCAGTGCTAGCCACATACTCCCCAGGGTCTCTGGGGCCAACGTCCTGACTTTC. It yields the protein CSASHILPRVSGANVLTF.

The chain links TRBV7-9 to TRBJ2-1; D might be TRBD1 (6 bases). The length of the CDR3 is 12 residues. Germline loops: CDR1 SEHNR, CDR2 FQNEAQ (reference sequence). Deletions cut 6 bases from V and 6 bases from J, with 9 bases between. DNA for the CDR3: TGTGCCAGCAGTCGACAGGTCAATGAGCAGTTCTTC. Translating it yields CASSRQVNEQFF.

This clonotype was counted between two and nine times. The chain combines TRBV29-1 with TRBJ2-5; TRBD1 or TRBD2 may be the D gene (5 bases each). This CDR3 contains 13 residues. The V end was cut by 7 bases, the J end by 2 bases, with 14 bases between. Germline assignment: CDR1 SQVTM and CDR2 ANQGSEA. The DNA for the CDR3 is TGCAGCGCTATCTGGGGGTATCAAGAGACCCAGTACTTC. Amino acid sequence: CSAIWGYQETQYF.

J is TRBJ1-6 and V is TRBV6-5, with D possibly being TRBD1 (6 bases). There are 15 residues in the CDR3. Looked up from germline, CDR1 is MNHEY and CDR2 is SVGAGI. Trimming cost V 3 bases and J 5 bases, with 11 bases left between them. The CDR3 sequence: CASSYRAGDNSPLHF. CDR3 coding DNA: TGTGCCAGCAGTTATCGGGCAGGGGATAATTCACCCCTCCACTTT.

In its sample, this clonotype was seen many times. This sequence joins TRBV5-5 and TRBJ2-5; D could derive from TRBD1 or TRBD2 (5 bases each). Germline CDR1 reads SGHKS; CDR2 reads YYEKEE (reference sequence). Trimming removed 3 bases at V and 4 bases at J, with 16 bases between. The CDR3 is 15 residues long. CDR3 DNA sequence: TGTGCCAGCAGCTCTGAATGGCCGGGGCCAGAGACCCAGTACTTC. This translates into CASSSEWPGPETQYF.

J is TRBJ2-5 and V is TRBV28; weak D call: TRBD1 (5 bases). From germline, CDR1 is MDHEN and CDR2 SYDVKM. Trimming cost V 5 bases and J 3 bases, with 13 bases left between them. This CDR3 has 14 residues. CDR3 region: CASSTGFSEETQYF. The CDR3 bases are TGTGCCAGCAGTACAGGATTTTCCGAAGAGACCCAGTACTTC. Full variable domain (missing parts from reference TRBV28 and TRBJ2-5): DVKVTQSSRYLVKRTGEKVFLECVQDMDHENMFWYRQDPGLGLRLIYFSYDVKMKEKGDIPEGYSVSREKKERFSLILESASTNQTSMYLCASSTGFSEETQYFGPGTRLLVL.

V gene TRBV11-2 combines with J gene TRBJ2-1; D uncertain. CDR1 and CDR2 (germline): SGHAT, FQNNGV. V was cut by 4 bases and J by 7 bases, with 17 bases left in between. The CDR3 consists of 15 residues. CDR3 residues: CASSSLTWKGNEQFF. CDR3 in DNA: TGTGCCAGCAGCTCCCTGACGTGGAAAGGGAATGAGCAGTTCTTC.

This clonotype was counted a few times. The chain employs TRBV6-5 and TRBJ2-1; 8 bases are shared with TRBD2. The CDR3 has 14 residues. Germline assignment: CDR1 MNHEY and CDR2 SVGAGI. With V trimmed by 4 bases and J by 4 bases, 3 bases remained unmatched. The CDR3 region has the DNA TGTGCCAGCAGTTTTAGCGGGGAATACAATGAGCAGTTCTTC. Amino acid sequence: CASSFSGEYNEQFF.

This clonotype was counted between two and nine times. The J gene is TRBJ2-3, the V gene TRBV27, with a possible D match to TRBD2 (6 bases). Germline V gene sequence: CDR1 MNHEY, CDR2 SMNVEV (reference sequence). Trimming pared 3 bases from V and 5 bases from J, leaving 15 bases between. This CDR3 contains 15 residues. CDR3 protein: CASSLNSGKGDTQYF. The CDR3, as DNA: TGTGCCAGCAGTTTGAATAGCGGAAAGGGAGATACGCAGTATTTT.

The chain links TRBV7-9 to TRBJ2-5, with D perhaps TRBD1 (6 bases). From germline, CDR1 is SEHNR and CDR2 FQNEAQ (reference sequence). CDR3 length equals 15 residues. Between the trimmed V and J ends, which lost 4 bases and 5 bases, there was a span of 17 bases. CDR3 sequence: CASSSPMGARETQYF. Written as DNA, the CDR3 is TGTGCCAGCAGCTCCCCGATGGGGGCGCGGGAGACCCAGTACTTC.

This clonotype was seen a handful of times. V gene TRBV20-1 combines with J gene TRBJ2-7, with 8 positions matching TRBD1. From germline, CDR1 is DFQATT and CDR2 SNEGSKA (reference sequence). The CDR3 totals 13 residues. J gave up 3 bases and V 8 bases, and 9 bases lay outside the gene matches. CDR3 in DNA: TGCAGTACTATATACAGGGGGGACTACGAGCAGTACTTC. This translates into CSTIYRGDYEQYF.

A few counts support this clonotype. The chain couples TRBV29-1 to TRBJ2-3; tentatively, D is TRBD2 (6 bases). Trimming removed 6 bases from V and 7 bases from J, with 17 bases in between. Germline CDR1 is SQVTM and CDR2 is ANQGSEA. CDR3 length: 13 amino acids. CDR3 DNA: TGCAGCGTGGACGGGAGATCGGAGAATACGCAGTATTTT. Translating it yields CSVDGRSENTQYF.

This sequence joins TRBV12-3 or TRBV12-4 and TRBJ2-5, with D possibly matching TRBD1 (6 bases). Trimming pared 6 bases from V and 0 bases from J, leaving 11 bases between. The CDR3 covers 14 residues. CDR3 nucleotide sequence: TGTGCCAGCAGAACCACAGGGTACCAAGAGACCCAGTACTTC. Its translation: CASRTTGYQETQYF.

This clonotype was recorded a few times. V gene TRBV12-3 or TRBV12-4 combines with J gene TRBJ2-3; 8 bases map to TRBD2. V lost 0 bases, J lost 2 bases, and 1 base stayed unmatched. This CDR3 is built from 15 residues. This chain's CDR3 is CASSLALADTDTQYF. CDR3 nucleotides: TGTGCCAGCAGTTTAGCACTAGCGGACACAGATACGCAGTATTTT.

This chain uses TRBV3-1 with TRBJ2-2, with TRBD2 matching over 7 bases. Looked up from germline, CDR1 is LGHDT and CDR2 is YNNKEL (reference sequence). The CDR3 is 19 residues long. After removal of 0 bases from V and 0 bases from J, the junction contained 10 bases not matched to a gene. The chain's CDR3 is CASSQEGRRLASNTGELFF. The CDR3, as DNA: TGTGCCAGCAGCCAAGAGGGTAGGAGACTAGCATCGAACACCGGGGAGCTGTTTTTT.

J is TRBJ2-7 and V is TRBV10-3, with 7 nucleotides matching TRBD1. The CDR3 length is 15 residues. The germline V gene encodes CDR1 ENHRY and CDR2 SYGVKD. J lost 2 bases, V lost 2 bases, and 6 bases had no gene match. The CDR3 spells CAISEITGDPYEQYF. DNA for the CDR3: TGTGCCATCAGTGAGATTACAGGGGATCCCTACGAGCAGTACTTC.

This chain joins TRBV12-3 or TRBV12-4 and TRBJ1-1; D ambiguous. Deletions cut 5 bases from V and 8 bases from J, with 9 bases between. The CDR3 consists of 11 residues. The DNA for the CDR3 is TGTGCCAGCAGTCCTGCGGCCGAAGCTTTCTTT. Translation: CASSPAAEAFF.